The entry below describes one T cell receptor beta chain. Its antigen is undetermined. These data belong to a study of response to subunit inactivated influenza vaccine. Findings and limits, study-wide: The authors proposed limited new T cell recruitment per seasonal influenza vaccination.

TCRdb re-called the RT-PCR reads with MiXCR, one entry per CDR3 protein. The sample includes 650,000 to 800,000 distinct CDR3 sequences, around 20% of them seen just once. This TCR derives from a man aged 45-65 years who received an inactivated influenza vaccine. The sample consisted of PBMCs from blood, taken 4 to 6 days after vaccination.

The CDR3 nucleotides read TGTGCCAGCAGTTTTTTTGGCTCAACGGGGGAGCAGTACTTC. Translated: CASSFFGSTGEQYF. The chain couples TRBV12-3 or TRBV12-4 to TRBJ2-7; TRBD2 might be the D (5 bases). The CDR3 contains 14 residues. Trimming took 3 bases from V and 7 from J, leaving 16 bases between them.